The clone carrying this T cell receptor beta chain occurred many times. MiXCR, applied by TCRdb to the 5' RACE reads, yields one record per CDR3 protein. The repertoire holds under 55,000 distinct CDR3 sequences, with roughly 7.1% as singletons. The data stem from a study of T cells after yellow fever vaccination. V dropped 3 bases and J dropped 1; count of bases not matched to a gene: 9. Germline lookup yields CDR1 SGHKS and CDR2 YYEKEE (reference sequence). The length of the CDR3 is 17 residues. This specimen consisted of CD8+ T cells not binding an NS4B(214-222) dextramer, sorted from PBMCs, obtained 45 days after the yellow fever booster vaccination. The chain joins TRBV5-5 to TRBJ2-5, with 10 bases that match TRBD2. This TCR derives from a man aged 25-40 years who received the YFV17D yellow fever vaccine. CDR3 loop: CASSSYGLAELQETQYF. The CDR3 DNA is TGTGCCAGCAGCTCCTACGGACTAGCGGAACTCCAAGAGACCCAGTACTTC.